Listed below are T cell receptor beta chains from one sample, sequenced in a study of blood T cell repertoires in COVID-19. Method: immunoSEQ multiplex PCR; TCRdb's copy keeps in-frame clones and lacks some. The sample gives 150,000 to 200,000 clones, roughly nine tenths of which show up once; 1.5% to 2% is in the top ten. Sequenced material: peripheral blood. The receptors shown here come from a young man who had recovered from COVID-19. Both conserved end residues are part of each CDR3. The D gene is left open where the match is weak. Clone size is stated in some rows and not others, as once, few, many or a class when expanded.

V	J	D	size	DNA	CDR3
TRBV30	TRBJ1-1	.	.	TGTGCCTGGTCTACGACAGGCACTGAAGCTTTCTTT	CAWSTTGTEAFF
TRBV4-3	TRBJ1-5	.	.	TGCGCCAGCAGCCTCACAGCTTATAGCAATCAGCCCCAGCATTTT	CASSLTAYSNQPQHF
TRBV7-2	TRBJ1-2	.	.	TGTGCCAGCAGCTTAATTGGAGGCGCTGGCTACACCTTC	CASSLIGGAGYTF
TRBV6-5	TRBJ1-5	TRBD1	.	TGTGGCTCCGGGACAGGGGACAATCAGCCCCAGCATTTT	CGSGTGDNQPQHF
TRBV5-5	TRBJ1-6	TRBD1	once	TGTGCCAGCAGCTTGCAGGGGGCAGGATCACCCCTCCACTTT	CASSLQGAGSPLHF
TRBV3-1/TRBV3-2	TRBJ2-3	.	.	TGTGCCAGCAGCCTCGGAGGGGGGGAGGGAGATACGCAGTATTTT	CASSLGGGEGDTQYF
TRBV27	TRBJ2-5	TRBD2	.	TGTGCCAGCAGTCCCCTAGCGGGAGGGCAAGAGACCCAGTACTTC	CASSPLAGGQETQYF
TRBV6-5	TRBJ2-7	.	.	TGTGCCAGCAGTCGGCACGGGAGTGGAGAGCAGTACTTC	CASSRHGSGEQYF
TRBV7-9	TRBJ1-4	.	.	TGTGCCAGCAGCTTAGCACCCGGTGAAAAACTGTTTTTT	CASSLAPGEKLFF
TRBV29-1	TRBJ2-1	.	.	TGCAGCGCCGTGGGCGGGGTCTTCTCCTACAATGAGCAGTTCTTC	CSAVGGVFSYNEQFF
TRBV12-3/TRBV12-4	TRBJ1-2	TRBD1	.	TGTGCCAGCAGCCAGGGAGACAGGGGCGGCTACACCTTC	CASSQGDRGGYTF
TRBV28	TRBJ1-6	.	.	TGTGCCAGCAGTTTAGGAACAGCTGGTTCACCCCTCCACTTT	CASSLGTAGSPLHF
TRBV7-9	TRBJ1-2	.	.	TGTGCCAGCAGGCGACAGGCGGGCCTATTGGGCTACACCTTC	CASRRQAGLLGYTF
TRBV18	TRBJ2-1	.	.	TGTGCCAGCTCACCACTCCAGTGGAATGAGCAGTTCTTC	CASSPLQWNEQFF
TRBV12-3/TRBV12-4	TRBJ2-5	.	.	TGTGCCAGCAGTTATAGTCGTTTAGAGACCCAGTACTTC	CASSYSRLETQYF
TRBV5-1	TRBJ1-4	.	.	TGCGCCAGCATCCTACTGTTTTTT	CASILLFF
TRBV7-2	TRBJ2-7	TRBD1	.	TGTGCCAGCAGTAAAGGAGGGACAGGGGTACACGAGCAGTACTTC	CASSKGGTGVHEQYF
TRBV28	TRBJ1-2	.	.	TGTGCCAGCAGCCTCTCTTTCTATGGCTACACCTTC	CASSLSFYGYTF
TRBV28	TRBJ2-2	.	.	TGTGCCAGCAGCCCCACTAGTCCGGCCGGGGAGCTGTTTTTT	CASSPTSPAGELFF
TRBV19	TRBJ1-5	.	.	TGTGCCAGTAAGGGTTCGGGACACAATCAGCCCCAGCATTTT	CASKGSGHNQPQHF
TRBV9	TRBJ1-1	.	.	TGTGCCAGCAGCGTAGGGGGCGACGCCGTGGCTTTCTTT	CASSVGGDAVAFF
TRBV7-2	TRBJ1-5	.	.	TGTGCCAGCAGCTTGCAGGGAATTAGCAATCAGCCCCAGCATTTT	CASSLQGISNQPQHF
TRBV4-2	TRBJ2-1	TRBD2	.	TGTGCCAGCAGTGTAGCGGGAGGCAACAATGAGCAGTTCTTC	CASSVAGGNNEQFF
TRBV27	TRBJ1-2	.	.	TGTGCCAGCAGTTTATCCGGGATCTATGGCTACACCTTC	CASSLSGIYGYTF
TRBV3-1/TRBV3-2	TRBJ1-1	.	.	TGTGCCAGCCTGGGGGGCACTGAAGCTTTCTTT	CASLGGTEAFF
TRBV9	TRBJ2-1	TRBD2	.	TGTGCCAGCAGCGACCCACTAGCGAGCTCCTACAATGAGCAGTTCTTC	CASSDPLASSYNEQFF
TRBV10-3	TRBJ2-2	TRBD2	.	TGTGCCATCAAGTGGCGGGAGGAGGGCGGGGAGCTGTTTTTT	CAIKWREEGGELFF
TRBV10-3	TRBJ2-7	.	.	TGTGCCATCAGCCCAGGTAACTCCTACGAGCAGTACTTC	CAISPGNSYEQYF
TRBV28	TRBJ1-4	.	.	TGTGCCAGCAGTCTCCAAGGGCAGGGTAGTGAAAAACTGTTTTTT	CASSLQGQGSEKLFF
TRBV30	TRBJ1-1	TRBD1	.	TGTGCCTCCACGGGACAGGAGAACACTGAAGCTTTCTTT	CASTGQENTEAFF
TRBV21-1	TRBJ1-4	.	.	TGTGCCAGCAGCGCGGACAGGGGGCAGGGTCATGAAAAACTGTTTTTT	CASSADRGQGHEKLFF
TRBV7-2	TRBJ1-6	TRBD1	.	TGTGCCAGCAGCTTAGGAAGGACAGGGAATAATTCACCCCTCCACTTT	CASSLGRTGNNSPLHF
TRBV30	TRBJ2-1	TRBD2	once	TGTGCCCTAAGTCGGTCTAGCGGGGCCCTCGCCTCGGATGAGCAGTTCTTC	CALSRSSGALASDEQFF
TRBV7-9	TRBJ2-7	TRBD2	.	TGTGCCAGCAGCTTAGGGACTAGCGGGACCTCCTACGAGCAGTACTTC	CASSLGTSGTSYEQYF
TRBV29-1	TRBJ2-5	.	.	TGCAGCGCCGGTGGAACGGACTCCCGGGGGACCCAGTACTTC	CSAGGTDSRGTQYF
TRBV27	TRBJ1-4	.	once	TGTGCCAGCAGTTCCCAGGGGAGAGGAACTAATGAAAAACTGTTTTTT	CASSSQGRGTNEKLFF
TRBV15	TRBJ1-1	TRBD1	.	TGTGCCACCAGCAGCGGGACAGGGAAGAACACTGAAGCTTTCTTT	CATSSGTGKNTEAFF
TRBV9	TRBJ2-1	.	.	TGTGCCAGTGGACCCGCGGAGGCCTACAATGAGCAGTTCTTC	CASGPAEAYNEQFF
TRBV29-1	TRBJ2-4	.	.	TGCAGCGTTGAAGTCAGAAAAAACATTCAGTACTTC	CSVEVRKNIQYF
TRBV4-1	TRBJ2-1	TRBD2	.	TGCGCCAGCAGCCCACGACTAGCGGACAATGAGCAGTTCTTC	CASSPRLADNEQFF
TRBV3-1/TRBV3-2	TRBJ1-1	TRBD1	.	TGTGCCAGCAGCCACCGGGACAGATGGAACACTGAAGCTTTCTTT	CASSHRDRWNTEAFF
TRBV5-1	TRBJ1-2	.	.	TGCGCCAGCAGCTTGGGCGCTTGGAACTATGGCTACACCTTC	CASSLGAWNYGYTF
TRBV2	TRBJ1-6	.	.	TGTGCCAGCAGTGCGCGTGGACAGATGAATTCACCCCTCCACTTT	CASSARGQMNSPLHF
TRBV10-3	TRBJ1-3	TRBD1	.	TGTGCCATCAGTTTCTTAACAGGGGGGACTGGAAACACCATATATTTT	CAISFLTGGTGNTIYF
TRBV4-2	TRBJ2-1	TRBD2	.	TGTGCCAGCAGCCAAGATGACTCCGGGAGGCCAAACTGGGAGCAGTTCTTC	CASSQDDSGRPNWEQFF
TRBV4-1	TRBJ1-4	.	.	TGCGCCAGCAGCCCTCTGGTTTCTGGACAGAACGAAAAACTGTTTTTT	CASSPLVSGQNEKLFF
TRBV4-3	TRBJ2-7	.	.	TGCGCCAGCAGCCAGGAGACCCAAAAGGGAGTTCCCTACGAGCAGTACTTC	CASSQETQKGVPYEQYF
TRBV5-1	TRBJ2-2	.	few	TGCGCCAGCGCAGGTACCGGGGAGCTGTTTTTT	CASAGTGELFF
TRBV6-5	TRBJ1-5	.	once	TGTGCCAGCATTTTAGGGGCGTGGGGTCAGCCCCAGCATTTT	CASILGAWGQPQHF
TRBV27	TRBJ2-7	TRBD1	.	TGTGCCAGCAGCTACACGGGACAGGGTGTGTACGAGCAGTACTTC	CASSYTGQGVYEQYF
TRBV10-3	TRBJ1-6	.	.	TGTGCCATCAGCACGGACACAATAGGGTCACCCCTCCACTTT	CAISTDTIGSPLHF
TRBV6-5	TRBJ2-2	.	.	TGTGCCAGCAGCCCCGGGAGCGGATACACCGGGGAGCTGTTTTTT	CASSPGSGYTGELFF
TRBV15	TRBJ2-7	.	once	TGTGCCACCAGCAGAGATTTCGGGGCCTACGAGCAGTACTTC	CATSRDFGAYEQYF
TRBV7-8	TRBJ2-7	.	.	TGTGCCAGCAGCTTAGACAGGATCGGGTACGAGCAGTACTTC	CASSLDRIGYEQYF
TRBV20-1	TRBJ1-1	.	once	TGCAGTGCTGGTGGACCGTCGGGCACTGAAGCTTTCTTT	CSAGGPSGTEAFF